This T cell receptor (beta chain) was recorded in a study of identical twins (dated by TCRdb to the mid-2010s). Turning to the overall study: The study deep-sequenced TCR alpha and beta repertoires from monozygotic twins, unrelated adults of various ages and cord blood to test whether fetal clonotypes persist. To rule out contamination, replicate twin experiments were performed at different times with different library preparation protocols. Summary of the overall study and its limitations: Invariant T cells such as MAIT and iNKT could partly confound zero-insertion analyses, although diverse VJ usage argued against such confounding for most clonotypes. Compared with coincidental sharing between unrelated individuals, out-of-frame TCR alpha sequences shared between twins had an excess of sequences with low generation probability. In beta out-of-frame sequences, excess twin sharing was weaker, because having fewer shared sequences lowered the signal-to-noise ratio. Conclusions relied on cross-sectional statistical analysis, since the same donors could not be followed over many years. Abundant cord blood beta clonotypes carried fewer insertions; young adult naive repertoires showed a weaker similar trend, while memory repertoires showed none. In monozygotic twins, out-of-frame TCR alpha sharing was systematically underestimated by recombination models, although the models agreed with sharing between unrelated individuals.

In its sample, this clonotype was seen a few times. Its antigen is currently not known. The input lacks base qualities; no much larger clone sits a single base away. The protocol used for the library was 5' RACE. The run used an Illumina HiSeq 2000. Template switching added a universal primer binding site, and the final cDNA carried a unique molecular identifier that allowed TCR cDNA molecules to be counted accurately. Specific primers in the conserved constant-segment region were used to synthesize first-strand cDNA for TCR alpha and beta chains. To control for contamination, every cDNA library was double barcoded, receiving both a SMART-Mk sample barcode and Illumina barcodes. TruSeq adapter sequences along with Illumina sample barcodes were introduced in two successive PCR steps. Sequencing of the TCR alpha and beta cDNA libraries was done on the Illumina HiSeq platform using custom primers. The original methods were these. Unique molecular identifiers were extracted from raw reads with MiGEC, and CDR3 positions were determined with MiXCR. For each individual, recombination models were inferred using an EM algorithm with the repgenHMM and IGoR tools. Shared clonotype analysis was performed with the tcR package in R, normalizing sharing by the product of cloneset sizes. To study raw recombination free of thymic and clonal selection effects, out-of-frame nonproductive sequences were analyzed. TCRdb cleaned the public reads at Q25 with fastp, built clones with MiXCR and kept in-frame beta chains. Every CDR3 protein is listed once, alongside the most common genes and DNA of its rows. V and J calls and clone size were set by TCRdb, not the authors. The sample data list roughly 720,000 distinct CDR3 sequences, and 15% to 20% of these were observed just once. Of the sample, about 12% falls within the top ten clones.

Only healthy Caucasian donors were included. The twin cohort consisted of three pairs of female monozygotic twins, all aged about 18 to 29 years. The RNA used for TCR libraries was isolated from peripheral blood mononuclear cells. Deletion took 0 bases off V and 0 bases off J, with a span of 7 bases between the germline ends. The CDR1 and CDR2 encoded by the germline V gene are SGDLS and YYNGEE. Reading from cysteine to phenylalanine, the CDR3 counts 14 amino acids. This entry keeps only the CDR3 DNA: 42 bases, framed from base 1. The sample was also linked to a second study, of T cells expressing NK-cell markers. As that second paper reports: TCR beta-chain repertoires were profiled in sorted CD3+CD56+NKG2C+, CD3+CD56+NKG2C- and CD3+CD56-NKG2C+ T-cell subsets from about 8 donors. Of the eight sequenced donors, seven were found to be HCMV-seropositive and one was found to be HCMV-seronegative. In several experiments an anti-gammadeltaTCR antibody was added to restrict sorting to alphabetaTCR-expressing T cells. In more than five donors, the dominant CD3+CD56+NKG2C+ clonotypes were found to rank among the top 10 CD8+ clonotypes and to make up about 1.0-7.5% of CD8+ T cells. Those dominant clonotypes were again the most abundant among CD3+CD56-NKG2C+ cells in a handful of donors, at 28.3-60.1%. It remained unclear whether the expanded NKG2C-expressing T cell clones were specific for HCMV antigens. All eight donors whose samples were sequenced were randomly selected healthy volunteers, three of them men and five women. To determine HCMV serostatus, a commercial ELISA kit was used to detect HCMV-specific IgG in serum. For about 6 donors, bulk peripheral blood T-cell repertoires were additionally sequenced from unsorted PBMC. MIGEC was used to demultiplex reads and group the reads by UMI, and MiTCR was used to assemble and quantify clonotypes. To remove erroneous sequences, TCR cDNA sequences were retained only when supported by two or more reads. The tcR package was used for downstream repertoire analysis, and clonotypes were matched across fractions by CDR3 nucleotide sequence plus V segment. Antigen specificity was annotated against VDJdb with VDJmatch, allowing one amino acid substitution in CDR3.

What was sequenced was PBMCs. In this chain, TRBV9 is recombined with TRBJ2-7; the D gene is not confidently resolved. The TCR originated in a woman between 18 and 29 years old in good health. The bases read TGTGCCAGCAGCGTAGGAGACCACTCCTACGAGCAGTACTTC. Its amino acids are CASSVGDHSYEQYF.